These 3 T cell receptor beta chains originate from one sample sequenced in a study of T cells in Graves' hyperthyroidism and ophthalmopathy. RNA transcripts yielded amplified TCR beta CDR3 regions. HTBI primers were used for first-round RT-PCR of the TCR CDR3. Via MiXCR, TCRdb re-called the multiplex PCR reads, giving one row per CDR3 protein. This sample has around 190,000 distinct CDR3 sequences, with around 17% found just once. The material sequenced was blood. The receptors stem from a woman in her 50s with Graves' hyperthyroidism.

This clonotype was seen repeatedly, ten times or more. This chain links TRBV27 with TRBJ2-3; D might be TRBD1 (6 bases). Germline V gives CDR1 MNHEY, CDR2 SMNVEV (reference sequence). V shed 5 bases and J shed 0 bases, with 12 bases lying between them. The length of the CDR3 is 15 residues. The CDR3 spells CASSPQGISTDTQYF. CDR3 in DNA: TGTGCCAGCAGTCCACAGGGAATTAGCACAGATACGCAGTATTTT.

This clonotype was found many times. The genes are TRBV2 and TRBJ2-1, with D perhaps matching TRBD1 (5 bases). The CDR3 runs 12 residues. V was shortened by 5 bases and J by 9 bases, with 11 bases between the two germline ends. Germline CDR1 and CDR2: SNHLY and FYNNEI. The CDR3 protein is CASSQRGSEQFF. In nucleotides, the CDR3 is TGTGCCAGCAGTCAAAGGGGAAGTGAGCAGTTCTTC. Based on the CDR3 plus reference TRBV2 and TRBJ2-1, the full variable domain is EPEVTQTPSHQVTQMGQEVILRCVPISNHLYFYWYRQILGQKVEFLVSFYNNEISEKSEIFDDQFSVERPDGSNFTLKIRSTKLEDSAMYFCASSQRGSEQFFGPGTRLTVL.

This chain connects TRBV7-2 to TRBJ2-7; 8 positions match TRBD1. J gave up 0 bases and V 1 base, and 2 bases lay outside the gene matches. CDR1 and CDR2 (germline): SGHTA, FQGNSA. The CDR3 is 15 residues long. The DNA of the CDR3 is TGTGCCAGCAGCTTAGTTCAGGGGGCCTCCTACGAGCAGTACTTC. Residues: CASSLVQGASYEQYF.